These 21 T cell receptor beta chains originate from one sample sequenced in a study of cytomegalovirus exposure and HLA in healthy donors. Researchers ran the PCR with 60 Vbeta and 13 Jbeta primers. TCRdb's copy holds only in-frame clones and misses some; the assay was immunoSEQ multiplex PCR. The sample lists 250,000 or so clones, about nine tenths seen once, with approximately 1.5% in the top ten. Sequencing was performed on PBMCs. The receptors come from a girl aged 2-9 years in good health and CMV-seronegative.

The genes are TRBV28 and TRBJ1-5, with TRBD1 identical over 8 bases. The germline CDR1 and CDR2 sequences are MDHEN and SYDVKM. CDR3 length: 12 amino acids. V lost 6 bases to trimming and J lost 8 bases; unmatched junction nucleotides: 3. As DNA, the CDR3 is TGTGCCAGCAGCCGACAGGGGAAGCCCCAGCATTTT. Translated: CASSRQGKPQHF.

DNA of the CDR3: TGTGCCAGCAGAAGGACAGGGGTATTGGAAAAACTGTTTTTT. It codes for CASRRTGVLEKLFF. This rearrangement joins TRBV28 to TRBJ1-4; 9 bases are shared with TRBD1. CDR1 MDHEN and CDR2 SYDVKM come from the germline V gene. The CDR3 is made up of 14 amino acids. J was trimmed by 8 bases and V by 6 bases; bases with no gene match: 7.

The chain is built from TRBV5-4 and TRBJ1-1; 9 bases align to TRBD1. CDR1 and CDR2 from the germline V gene are SGHNT and YYREEE (reference sequence). After removal of 5 bases from V and 4 bases from J, the junction contained 3 bases not matched to a gene. CDR3 length: 13 amino acids. The CDR3 here is CASRPDRGTEAFF. The CDR3 DNA is TGTGCCAGCAGACCGGACAGGGGCACTGAAGCTTTCTTT.

This rearrangement joins TRBV2 to TRBJ1-1; 9 positions match TRBD1. Germline trimming cut 4 bases from V and 8 bases from J; bases unmatched to any gene: 8. This CDR3 contains 14 residues. CDR1 SNHLY and CDR2 FYNNEI come from the germline V gene. CDR3 protein: CASSAIGTGSEAFF. DNA for the CDR3: TGTGCCAGCAGTGCTATTGGGACAGGGTCAGAAGCTTTCTTT.

The CDR3 reads CASSEEAGRYNEQFF. CDR3 DNA sequence: TGTGCCAGCAGTGAAGAAGCGGGAAGATACAATGAGCAGTTCTTC. The rearrangement joins TRBV6-4 to TRBJ2-1; TRBD2 agrees at 7 bases. The CDR3 has 15 amino acids. V was clipped by 3 bases and J by 4 bases; unmatched bases: 6. Germline V gives CDR1 MRHNA, CDR2 SNTAGT.

V is TRBV4-1 and J is TRBJ2-4, with 7 bases identical to TRBD1. There are 11 residues in the CDR3. J gave up 13 bases and V 1 base, and 1 base lay outside the gene matches. Per the germline V gene, CDR1 is MGHRA and CDR2 is YSYEKL. The CDR3 DNA is TGCGCCAGCAGCCAAGGGGGACAGCAGTACTTC. Protein sequence: CASSQGGQQYF.

The chain links TRBV9 to TRBJ2-7; D unclear. V lost 0 bases, J lost 4 bases, and 8 bases lay in between. Germline V gene lookup returns CDR1 SGDLS and CDR2 YYNGEE. CDR3 length: 13 amino acids. CDR3 sequence (DNA): TGTGCCAGCAGCGTAGTCTCAGGATACGAGCAGTACTTC. Its translation is CASSVVSGYEQYF.

The gene calls are TRBV5-6 and TRBJ1-4; 7 nucleotides agree with TRBD1. There are 16 residues in the CDR3. V shed 4 bases and J 6 bases; nucleotides not matched to a gene: 12. CDR1 and CDR2 (germline): SGHDT, YYEEEE. CDR3 DNA sequence: TGTGCCAGCAGCCGGGTTGGTCAGGGGGAAGATGAAAAACTGTTTTTT. Protein product: CASSRVGQGEDEKLFF.

This chain links TRBV30 with TRBJ2-3; 15 nucleotides align to TRBD2. Per germline, CDR1 GTSNPN and CDR2 SVGIG (reference sequence). The V segment lost 0 bases and the J segment 1 base; nucleotides outside the gene matches: 8. This CDR3 has 19 residues. The CDR3 DNA reads TGTGCCTGGAGTGTACGGTGGACTAGCGGGGGGGTCGGCACAGATACGCAGTATTTT. Translating gives CAWSVRWTSGGVGTDTQYF.

The chain is built from TRBV10-3 and TRBJ2-3, with D maybe TRBD2 (6 bases). The germline CDR1 and CDR2 sequences are ENHRY and SYGVKD. V was clipped by 2 bases and J by 4 bases, with 13 bases between them. The CDR3 consists of 15 residues. In DNA, the CDR3 is TGTGCCATCAGTGAGACGACTAGTTCGGCAGATACGCAGTATTTT. This translates into CAISETTSSADTQYF.

As DNA, the CDR3 is TGCGCCAGCAGCCAGGCCCTAGCGGGTTCCTACGAGCAGTACTTC. This translates into CASSQALAGSYEQYF. This chain links TRBV4-1 with TRBJ2-5, with 8 bases aligning to TRBD2. The end of the DNA fits TRBJ2-7 better, so the J call may be wrong. The CDR3 has 15 amino acids. CDR1 is MGHRA, CDR2 YSYEKL, per germline.

This clone was seen a single time. V gene TRBV4-1 combines with J gene TRBJ1-3, with TRBD1 matching over 10 bases. The CDR3 is 17 residues long. V lost 0 bases to trimming and J lost 4 bases; unmatched junction nucleotides: 6. The germline CDR1 and CDR2 sequences are MGHRA and YSYEKL. In DNA, the CDR3 is TGCGCCAGCAGCCAAGAAGGGACAGGGGAGAGAGGAAACACCATATATTTT. It codes for CASSQEGTGERGNTIYF.

The rearrangement joins TRBV10-2 to TRBJ1-4; D is unresolved. The CDR3 spans 14 residues. V was pared by 8 bases and J by 8 bases, with 18 bases between. Germline V lookup: CDR1 WSHSY, CDR2 SAAADI. CDR3 sequence (DNA): TGCGCCAGCCGGGTGGGGAGGGCTTCAGAAAAACTGTTTTTT. Translated: CASRVGRASEKLFF.

This chain uses TRBV4-2 with TRBJ1-1; D not resolved. This CDR3 comprises 15 residues. Germline CDR1 reads LGHNA; CDR2 reads YNFKEQ. V lost 1 base and J 5 bases, leaving 14 bases between the germline ends. The CDR3 region is CASSQVGTPGTEAFF. The CDR3 DNA follows: TGTGCCAGCAGCCAAGTTGGCACTCCGGGAACTGAAGCTTTCTTT.

This chain joins TRBV4-2 and TRBJ1-1; D remains unclear. V was cut by 0 bases and J by 4 bases, with 9 bases left in between. The CDR3 is 14 amino acids. Germline-derived CDR1 and CDR2 are LGHNA and YNFKEQ. The CDR3 spells CASSQDPRSTEAFF. The CDR3 region has the DNA TGTGCCAGCAGCCAAGATCCTAGGAGCACTGAAGCTTTCTTT.

The rearrangement joins TRBV9 to TRBJ2-7; D call uncertain. The V gene's germline CDR1 is SGDLS and CDR2 YYNGEE. The CDR3 consists of 13 residues. V dropped 4 bases and J dropped 1 base, with 9 bases sitting between them. CDR3 in amino acids: CASSIDSSYEQYF. CDR3 in DNA: TGTGCCAGCAGCATCGACTCGTCCTACGAGCAGTACTTC.

V usage is TRBV6-5 and J usage is TRBJ2-7, with TRBD1 as a possible D gene (6 bases). CDR1 and CDR2 from the germline V gene are MNHEY and SVGAGI. CDR3 length: 12 amino acids. V lost 11 bases to trimming and J lost 3 bases, with 14 bases between them. In DNA form, the CDR3 reads TGTGCCCCCCGGGACATTTACTACGAGCAGTACTTC. Translating gives CAPRDIYYEQYF.

The chain combines TRBV19 with TRBJ2-5; D might be TRBD1 (5 bases). CDR3 length: 12 residues. The V end was cut by 3 bases, the J end by 4 bases, with 6 bases between. Germline CDR1 and CDR2: LNHDA and SQIVND (reference sequence). The CDR3 sequence: CASSMGRETQYF. CDR3 sequence (DNA): TGTGCCAGTAGTATGGGGCGAGAGACCCAGTACTTC. The complete variable domain, with remaining parts taken from reference TRBV19 and TRBJ2-5, reads DGGITQSPKYLFRKEGQNVTLSCEQNLNHDAMYWYRQDPGQGLRLIYYSQIVNDFQKGDIAEGYSVSREKKESFPLTVTSAQKNPTAFYLCASSMGRETQYFGPGTRLLVL.

V usage is TRBV19 and J usage is TRBJ1-1, with a tentative D call TRBD1 (5 bases). CDR3 length: 14 residues. V shed 0 bases and J shed 8 bases, with 13 bases lying between them. Germline V CDR1 and CDR2: LNHDA, SQIVND (reference sequence). CDR3 nucleotide sequence: TGTGCCAGTAGTATAGATCTTTGGGGCACCGAAGCTTTCTTT. Encoded protein: CASSIDLWGTEAFF.

This chain uses TRBV5-1 with TRBJ1-2; D unclear. The CDR3 spans 14 residues. Trimming shortened V by 0 bases and J by 8 bases, and 14 bases separated the two germline ends. Per germline, CDR1 SGHRS and CDR2 YFSETQ. The CDR3 reads CASSLGLAKEGYTF. The CDR3, as DNA: TGCGCCAGCAGCTTGGGTTTAGCAAAGGAAGGCTACACCTTC.

This clone was seen a single time. This chain uses TRBV6-5 with TRBJ2-7; perhaps TRBD1 as D (6 bases). In germline, CDR1 is MNHEY, CDR2 SVGAGI. This CDR3 region has 14 residues. Trimming took off 6 bases at V and 3 bases at J, with 15 bases between the two ends. The CDR3 region is CASRFGTNFYEQYF. The CDR3 DNA reads TGTGCCAGCAGGTTCGGGACAAATTTCTACGAGCAGTACTTC.